Listed below are T cell receptor beta chains from one sample, sequenced in a study of cytomegalovirus exposure and HLA in healthy donors. The method was immunoSEQ multiplex PCR; TCRdb's version includes in-frame clones alone and lacks a portion of them. The sample holds around 100,000 clones; 79% are singletons and the top ten take about 2.7%. Sequences were obtained from PBMCs. The origin of the receptors is a woman aged 18-29 years in good health and CMV-seropositive. Both conserved end residues are part of each CDR3.

v_gene: TRBV7-9
CDR3aa: CASSLGSTSATGELFF

v_gene: TRBV9
CDR3aa: CASSRTSGSNEQFF

v_gene: TRBV30
CDR3aa: CAWSVHRSSYEQYF

v_gene: TRBV28
CDR3aa: CASSLWTGVNQPQHF

v_gene: TRBV5-6
CDR3aa: CASSNPGGPLSYEQYF

v_gene: TRBV19
CDR3aa: CASSIGDRGYEQFF

v_gene: TRBV9
CDR3aa: CASSVGGTYNEQFF

v_gene: TRBV6-5
CDR3aa: CASSVAPINQPQHF

v_gene: TRBV7-9
CDR3aa: CASSFEGANVLTF

v_gene: TRBV30
CDR3aa: CASEAGELFF

v_gene: TRBV11-2
CDR3aa: CASSYITGDTEAFF

v_gene: TRBV2
CDR3aa: CASSPGVNYEQYF

v_gene: TRBV19
CDR3aa: CASSPKGQVGTEAFF

v_gene: TRBV4-1
CDR3aa: CASSRRTVEGRYNEQFF

v_gene: TRBV11-1
CDR3aa: CASSSPLAGSRDTEAFF

v_gene: TRBV7-9
CDR3aa: CASSLTSYEQYF

v_gene: TRBV2
CDR3aa: CASSSDRVNFGNTIYF

v_gene: TRBV9
CDR3aa: CASSDYGTGREQYF

v_gene: TRBV2
CDR3aa: CASSLRGGWKSNQPQHF

v_gene: TRBV15
CDR3aa: CATRTTGGLLRNTEAFF

v_gene: TRBV28
CDR3aa: CASSYSGIPQYF

v_gene: TRBV7-8
CDR3aa: CASSPNRPAQGRDTQYF

v_gene: TRBV12-5
CDR3aa: CASGLGLLAGLDNEQFF

v_gene: TRBV5-6
CDR3aa: CASSLAPLAGDYNEQFF

v_gene: TRBV6-1
CDR3aa: CASSIGVGSYNEQFF

v_gene: TRBV19
CDR3aa: CAGGQGLNSPLHF

v_gene: TRBV5-6
CDR3aa: CASSRTEDYGYTF